These 8 T cell receptor beta chains share one sample of origin, sequenced in a study of a mutant IDH1 vaccine in newly diagnosed glioma. Only in-frame clones appear in the TCRdb table, and some are missing; sequencing was by immunoSEQ multiplex PCR. Of some 57,000 clones in the sample, over 75% were seen once. These receptors are not linked to any known antigen. This sample's time point: week 47, end of study. Topical imiquimod accompanied each vaccine dose, which consisted of 300 ug of mutant IDH1 20-mer peptide. The material was PBMCs, obtained from a glioma patient whose treatment included an IDH1 peptide vaccine. The receptors stem from a woman between 40 and 50 years old with glioma. Some clones in this sample may be carry-over from other donors' samples.

The chain carries TRBV7-2 and TRBJ2-4; 10 positions agree with TRBD1. V lost 1 base, J lost 0 bases, and 6 bases stayed unmatched. The CDR3 totals 18 residues. Germline CDR1 reads SGHTA; CDR2 reads FQGNSA. The CDR3 loop reads CASSLGAGQGSAKNIQYF. Here the CDR3 DNA reads TGTGCCAGCAGCTTAGGGGCGGGACAGGGGTCAGCCAAAAACATTCAGTACTTC.

The chain links TRBV14 to TRBJ1-2; the D is unclear. V gave up 1 base and J gave up 0 bases, with 15 bases separating them. This CDR3 region has 17 residues. Germline lookup yields CDR1 SGHDN and CDR2 FVKESK. Written as DNA, the CDR3 is TGTGCCAGCAGCCAAGGTTTGTTTCCGATCACTAACTATGGCTACACCTTC. Amino acid sequence: CASSQGLFPITNYGYTF.

J is TRBJ1-4 and V is TRBV18; no firm D call. V was pared by 5 bases and J by 2 bases, with 9 bases between. The CDR3 has 14 amino acids. The germline CDR1 and CDR2 sequences are KGHSH and LQKENI. The CDR3 loop is CASSTGFTNEKLFF. The CDR3 nucleotides are TGTGCCAGCTCAACCGGGTTTACTAATGAAAAACTGTTTTTT.

The chain carries TRBV11-2 and TRBJ2-3; 9 bases are shared with TRBD2. Trimming removed 2 bases from V and 3 bases from J; junction bases left unmatched: 6. This CDR3 comprises 16 residues. CDR1 is SGHAT, CDR2 FQNNGV, per germline. The chain's CDR3 is CASSLWAGGFTDTQYF. The CDR3 DNA reads as TGTGCCAGCAGCTTATGGGCGGGGGGGTTTACAGATACGCAGTATTTT.

This sequence joins TRBV10-3 and TRBJ1-2; D is undetermined. The CDR3 is made up of 11 amino acids. CDR1 is ENHRY, CDR2 SYGVKD, per germline. CDR3 in amino acids: CVTSFQHGYTF. CDR3 coding DNA: TGTGTGACCAGTTTCCAGCATGGCTACACCTTC.

This chain uses TRBV5-8 with TRBJ2-5; D might be TRBD2 (5 bases). V was clipped by 0 bases and J by 4 bases, with 10 bases between them. The germline gives CDR1 SGHTS, CDR2 YDEGEE. The CDR3 has 14 amino acids. CDR3 sequence reads: CASSLGSGGETQYF. The CDR3 coding sequence is TGTGCCAGCAGCTTGGGGTCCGGAGGAGAGACCCAGTACTTC.

The rearrangement uses TRBV29-1 and TRBJ1-1; 7 bases match TRBD1. This CDR3 has 15 residues. The V gene's germline CDR1 is SQVTM and CDR2 ANQGSEA. The V segment lost 7 bases and the J segment 4 bases; nucleotides outside the gene matches: 15. DNA of the CDR3: TGCAGCGCCCTCAGGCCAAACAGGGGAGGCACTGAAGCTTTCTTT. Protein: CSALRPNRGGTEAFF.

The V and J genes are TRBV7-2 and TRBJ1-1, with D maybe TRBD1 (5 bases). This CDR3 is built from 12 residues. Trimming removed 10 bases at V and 4 bases at J, with 13 bases between. Germline loops: CDR1 SGHTA, CDR2 FQGNSA. The CDR3 coding sequence is TGTGCCACTTTAGGGGAGGGCACTGAAGCTTTCTTT. Its translation is CATLGEGTEAFF.